This T cell receptor (beta chain) comes out of a study of blood T cell repertoires in COVID-19. About the research overall: Researchers got acute and convalescent COVID-19 samples from the United States, Italy and Spain. PBMCs, B-cell-depleted T cells, or T cells provided the cDNA or gDNA that made up the material.

CDR3 size: 17 residues. CDR1 is PRHDT, CDR2 FYEKMQ, per germline (reference sequence). V shed 4 bases, J shed 4 bases, and the junction held 5 bases outside the gene matches. Here immunoSEQ multiplex PCR was the method, and the copy in TCRdb shows in-frame clones only, minus some. The sample has approximately 170,000 clones, approximately 90% seen once. The TCR comes from a man in his fifties or sixties who had recovered from COVID-19. Sequencing was performed on peripheral blood. The chain has TRBV13 and TRBJ2-3; 16 bases are a match to TRBD2. Written as DNA, the CDR3 is TGTGCCAGCAGCTCCGAGGGACTAGCGGGAGGGTCAGATACGCAGTATTTT. As protein: CASSSEGLAGGSDTQYF.